This T cell receptor (beta chain) was sequenced for a study of T cell repertoires in cytomegalovirus infection. Study in general: In public TCR beta signatures, there were indications of both CMV infection and matching HLA type.

The CDR3 is 15 residues long. From germline, CDR1 is SGHVS and CDR2 FNYEAQ. Study results and caveats: There were HLA-C-restricted CMV-specific TCR beta clonotypes dominating the ex vivo response.

About this clonotype: Its antigen remains unidentified. With a much larger clone just one base away, this may be a read error.

TCRdb reanalysed the reads using MiXCR and keeps one entry per CDR3 protein. The table records just over 300,000 distinct CDR3 sequences, roughly 15% of them present only once. The rearrangement links TRBV7-6 to TRBJ2-3; D perhaps matches TRBD2 (5 bases). The source of this sequence is a human donor in good health (CMV status not recorded). Some clones in this sample may be carry-over from other donors' samples. The sequencing input was PBMCs. CDR3 residues: CSSSLFEGRTDTQYF. The DNA for the CDR3 is TGTTCCAGCAGCTTATTCGAGGGCCGCACAGATACGCAGTATTTT.